The source of this TCR beta chain is a study of glioma-infiltrating T cells. General study findings and limits: Very few CDR3 sequences were shared between tissue and blood. Above-expected tissue-blood divergence occurred in all gliomas, most in low-grade ones.

Using RNA template, CDR3s of TCR alpha and beta were amplified with iRepertoire arm-PCR. TCRdb re-called the multiplex PCR reads with MiXCR, one entry per CDR3 protein. Of 90,000 to 100,000 distinct CDR3 sequences in the sample, 40% were seen once. To note about this clonotype: Antigen specificity is unknown.

From germline, CDR1 is DFQATT and CDR2 SNEGSKA (reference sequence). The CDR3 has 13 amino acids. V was clipped by 5 bases and J by 6 bases; unmatched bases: 5. The chain recombines TRBV20-1 with TRBJ2-1; TRBD1 agrees at 9 bases. Source material: glioma tissue, nonneoplastic brain tissue, or PBMCs (not recorded which). The receptor was isolated from a human donor with low-grade glioma or glioblastoma, undergoing nonglioma brain surgery, or in good health (not recorded which). The CDR3: CSAYDRGGNEQFF. DNA for the CDR3: TGCAGTGCTTACGACAGGGGGGGCAATGAGCAGTTCTTC.